This T cell receptor (beta chain) was documented in a study of PD-L1 blockade in urothelial cancer. The CDR3 spans 15 residues. The V end was cut by 0 bases, the J end by 4 bases, with 13 bases between. From germline, CDR1 is MNHNY and CDR2 SVGAGI (reference sequence). Profiled with immunoSEQ multiplex PCR; TCRdb holds only in-frame clones, not every one. Of about 53,000 clones listed, roughly 87% are singletons. Noted time point: pretreatment peripheral blood. The specimen comprised PBMCs, sampled around atezolizumab (anti-PD-L1) treatment. The clonotype was recovered from a woman in her sixties or seventies with urothelial cancer. The rearrangement uses TRBV6-6 and TRBJ2-7; the D is unclear. CDR3 coding DNA: TGTGCCAGCAGTTACTCGGCCTTTCGAGGATACGAGCAGTACTTC. This encodes CASSYSAFRGYEQYF.